The present T cell receptor (beta chain) was sequenced within a study of cytomegalovirus exposure and HLA in healthy donors. The overall study: Around 86 million unique TCRs, all from HLA-typed donors, were included in an early release of the data. Whole-study results and caveats: In an earlier analysis, most TCR beta V segments were productive about 87% or about 30% of the time.

For this clone: What it binds is not known.

This PCR relied on a set of 60 Vbeta primers and 13 Jbeta primers. Clones were read by immunoSEQ multiplex PCR, and TCRdb kept only the in-frame ones, dropping some. The data hold 120,000 or so clones, with over 65% observed a single time. The V end lost 0 bases, the J end lost 1 base, and 9 bases lay between the germline ends. From germline, CDR1 is LGHNA and CDR2 YNFKEQ. The CDR3 consists of 15 residues. The specimen sequenced was PBMCs. The clonotype was recovered from a woman aged 50 to 65 in good health and CMV-seropositive. This chain uses TRBV4-2 with TRBJ1-1; D possibly corresponds to TRBD1 (5 bases). DNA of the CDR3: TGTGCCAGCAGCCAAGAGGCAGGGTCGAACACTGAAGCTTTCTTT. Translated: CASSQEAGSNTEAFF.